The TCR beta chain described here comes from a study of T-cell memory formation after mild COVID-19. The CDR3 is 14 amino acids. Trimming took 5 bases from V and 6 from J, leaving 16 bases between them. TCRdb passed the 5' RACE reads through MiXCR, listing each CDR3 protein once. The sample consists of a few hundred thousand distinct CDR3 sequences, 20% to 25% of them appearing once. This clonotype came up a few times. The J gene is TRBJ1-2, the V gene TRBV12-3 or TRBV12-4; D not certain. The sample was PBMCs or a T cell subset sorted from them (not recorded which). This sequence was found in an adult woman who had mild COVID-19 (a few samples of this study predate the infection). Cell type and time point are not known. CDR3 nucleotides: TGTGCCAGCAGTCCCAAAAGGATCATCAATGGCTACACCTTC. Protein product: CASSPKRIINGYTF.